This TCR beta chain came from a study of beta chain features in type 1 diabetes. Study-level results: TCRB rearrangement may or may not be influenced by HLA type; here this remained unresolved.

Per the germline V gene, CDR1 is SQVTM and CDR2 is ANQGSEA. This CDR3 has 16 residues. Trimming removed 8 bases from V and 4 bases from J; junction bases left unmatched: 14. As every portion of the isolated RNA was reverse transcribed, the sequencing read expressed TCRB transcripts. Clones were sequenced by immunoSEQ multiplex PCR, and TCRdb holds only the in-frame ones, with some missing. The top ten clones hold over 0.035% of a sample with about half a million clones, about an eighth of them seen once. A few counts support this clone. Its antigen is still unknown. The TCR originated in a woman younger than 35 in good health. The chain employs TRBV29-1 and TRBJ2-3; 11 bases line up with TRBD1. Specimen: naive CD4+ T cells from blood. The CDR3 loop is CSSNLPDRGLADTQYF. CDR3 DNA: TGCAGCTCCAACCTCCCGGACAGGGGGCTCGCAGATACGCAGTATTTT.